This is a list of T cell receptor beta chains from one sample in a study of T cells in Graves' hyperthyroidism and ophthalmopathy. TCRdb analysed the multiplex PCR reads with MiXCR anew, one entry per CDR3 protein. The sample lists 540,000 or so distinct CDR3 sequences; under 60% were seen once. Material for sequencing was peripheral blood or thyroid tissue (not recorded which). These receptors were taken from an adult woman with Graves' disease, either hyperthyroidism or ophthalmopathy (not recorded which). Each CDR3 is given with its conserved first and last residue. A D gene is named only where the DNA matches it firmly. Size tells how often a clone was seen (once, few, many) or the class of an expanded clone, and some rows leave it out.

J gene	V gene	D gene	clone size	CDR3 protein	CDR3 DNA
TRBJ1-1	TRBV20-1	TRBD1	many	CSARTGATNTEAFF	TGCAGTGCTAGGACAGGGGCGACGAACACTGAAGCTTTCTTT
TRBJ1-2	TRBV11-1	NA	NA	CASSDRDTYGYTF	TGTGCCAGCAGCGACCGGGATACCTATGGCTACACCTTC
TRBJ2-7	TRBV29-1	NA	NA	CSVETTVTYEQYF	TGCAGCGTTGAAACGACGGTTACCTACGAGCAGTACTTC
TRBJ2-2	TRBV7-8	TRBD1	NA	CASSSETGVSGELFF	TGTGCCAGCAGCTCGGAGACAGGGGTCTCCGGGGAGCTGTTTTTT
TRBJ1-2	TRBV20-1	NA	many	CSAKHSGGYTF	TGCAGTGCTAAGCACTCTGGAGGCTACACCTTC
TRBJ1-1	TRBV11-2	NA	NA	CASSSNRGGVTEAFF	TGTGCCAGCAGCTCGAATCGCGGGGGGGTCACTGAAGCTTTCTTT
TRBJ1-5	TRBV24-1	NA	NA	CAINSGDSNQPQHF	TGTGCCATTAACTCAGGGGATAGCAATCAGCCCCAGCATTTT
TRBJ1-2	TRBV7-9	NA	many	CASSLVPEYYYGYTF	TGTGCCAGCAGCTTAGTACCGGAGTATTACTATGGCTACACCTTC
TRBJ1-1	TRBV29-1	NA	NA	CSVEGYTEAFF	TGCAGCGTTGAGGGGTATACTGAAGCTTTCTTT
TRBJ2-2	TRBV12-3/TRBV12-4	TRBD2	many	CASRLAGLYGELFF	TGTGCCAGCAGACTAGCGGGACTATATGGGGAGCTGTTTTTT
TRBJ1-2	TRBV14	NA	once	CASSQWTARPGNTF	TGTGCCAGCAGCCAATGGACAGCCCGTCCTGGAAACACCTTC
TRBJ2-2	TRBV11-1	NA	NA	CASSFRGDNTGELFF	TGTGCCAGCAGCTTTAGAGGAGATAACACCGGGGAGCTGTTTTTT
TRBJ2-7	TRBV5-1	NA	many	CASSLEGPSIYEQYF	TGCGCCAGCAGCTTGGAGGGACCTTCAATATACGAGCAGTACTTC
TRBJ1-3	TRBV9	TRBD1	NA	CASSESGQGANTIYF	TGTGCCAGCAGCGAGTCGGGACAGGGGGCAAACACCATATATTTT
TRBJ2-7	TRBV20-1	NA	once	CSARSSGVNSYEQYF	TGCAGTGCTAGATCTTCGGGGGTTAACTCCTACGAGCAGTACTTC